This TCR beta chain derives from a study of cytomegalovirus exposure and HLA in healthy donors. Study summary: It was reported in a later analysis that the 90 to 150 validation repertoires used the same platform as the 550 to 850 first-cohort repertoires.

The method was immunoSEQ multiplex PCR; TCRdb's version includes in-frame clones alone and lacks a portion of them. The sample consists of under 200,000 clones, about 90% of them appearing once. Findings of the study overall: As was reported, the classifier diagnosed cytomegalovirus status with high specificity and sensitivity. There were under 200 TCR beta chains listed as cytomegalovirus-associated.

With regard to this clone: Its antigen is unidentified.

The germline V gene encodes CDR1 SNHLY and CDR2 FYNNEI. The ends lost 6 bases at V and 10 bases at J; junction bases unmatched: 0. The CDR3 contains 13 residues. This clonotype was sampled from a woman younger than 35 in good health and CMV-seropositive. This chain joins TRBV2 and TRBJ2-1; the match to TRBD2 covers 16 bases. Sequencing was performed on PBMCs. The CDR3 sequence is CASRGLAGGEQFF. In DNA, the CDR3 is TGTGCCAGCAGGGGACTAGCGGGAGGGGAGCAGTTCTTC.